This passage covers 13 T cell receptor beta chains from one sample sequenced in a study of Tregs in tolerant kidney transplant recipients. Sequenced by immunoSEQ multiplex PCR; TCRdb stores in-frame clones only, minus some. Its table lists 31,000 or so clones. The material sequenced was CD8+ T cells from blood, taken before the transplant. Every receptor here comes from a human donor who received a combined kidney and bone marrow transplant.

Details on this clone: From the germline J gene comes the end of the CDR3, since the read stops 3 residues before it. The V and J genes are TRBV5-5 and TRBJ1-4, with D possibly being TRBD1 (5 bases). Germline V gene lookup returns CDR1 SGHKS and CDR2 YYEKEE (reference sequence). The CDR3 spans 15 residues. V gave up 2 bases and J gave up 7 bases, with 15 bases separating them. CDR3 sequence reads: CASSFLQGRAEKLFF. CDR3 bases read: TGTGCCAGCAGCTTTTTGCAGGGAAGGGCTGAAAAA.

Details on this clone: The read ends 3 residues before the CDR3 terminus; that terminus is restored from the germline J gene. The V call is TRBV30, the J call TRBJ2-2; maybe TRBD2 (6 bases). The CDR3 is made up of 14 amino acids. Germline V gives CDR1 GTSNPN, CDR2 SVGIG (reference sequence). V lost 3 bases to trimming and J lost 1 base, with 9 bases between them. The part of the CDR3 DNA that was read is TGTGCCTGGAGCAAGGGACTGAACACCGGGGAG. This translates into CAWSKGLNTGE. The CDR3 as a whole reads CAWSKGLNTGELFF.

Note on this clone: The read falls 3 residues short of the CDR3 end, and the missing part is taken from the germline J gene. The chain carries TRBV5-1 and TRBJ2-5, with D possibly TRBD2 on 6 matching bases. This CDR3 is 13 amino acids long. Per germline, CDR1 SGHRS and CDR2 YFSETQ. The V end was cut by 1 base, the J end by 5 bases, with 9 bases between. The sequenced CDR3 bases are TGCGCCAGCAGCTTGAGACTAGTGGAGACC. This gives the protein CASSLRLVET. The CDR3 in its entirety is CASSLRLVETQYF. Full variable domain (missing parts from reference TRBV5-1 and TRBJ2-5): KAGVTQTPRYLIKTRGQQVTLSCSPISGHRSVSWYQQTPGQGLQFLFEYFSETQRNKGNFPGRFSGRQFSNSRSEMNVSTLELGDSALYLCASSLRLVETQYFGPGTRLLVL.

CDR3 DNA (partial): TGTGCCAGTAGTATCGCCAGCGGGAACGAG. Translated: CASSIASGNE. The whole CDR3 protein is CASSIASGNEQYF. The chain has TRBV19 and TRBJ2-7; 7 bases map to TRBD2. Sequencing ends 3 residues short of the CDR3 end; the germline J gene provides the rest. This CDR3 comprises 13 residues. Trimming cost V 3 bases and J 5 bases; bases outside gene matches: 4. Germline values: CDR1 LNHDA, CDR2 SQIVND (reference sequence).

About this clone itself: With the read ending 3 residues before the CDR3 end, the germline J gene is used to fill in that end. V and J are TRBV2 and TRBJ2-3, with 7 bases identical to TRBD2. V lost 10 bases, J lost 0 bases, and 7 bases stayed unmatched. The CDR3 is made up of 14 amino acids. CDR1 is SNHLY, CDR2 FYNNEI, per germline. CDR3 sequence: CANNPGLSTDTQYF. The sequenced part of the CDR3 DNA is TGTGCCAACAACCCGGGACTAAGCACAGATACG.

As regards this clone: The CDR3 end is not reached by the read, which stops 3 residues before it; the germline J gene fills it in. J is TRBJ1-1 and V is TRBV2; 8 bases are a match to TRBD1. V gave up 6 bases and J gave up 4 bases; unmatched junction bases: 13. This CDR3 has 16 amino acids. Germline V CDR1 and CDR2: SNHLY, FYNNEI. The CDR3 sequence: CASSRGFGQGFTEAFF. The DNA read from the CDR3 is TGTGCCAGCAGCCGTGGTTTTGGACAGGGTTTCACTGAA.

As regards this clone: The read ends 3 residues early relative to the CDR3; the germline J gene fills the gap. The V and J genes are TRBV19 and TRBJ2-1, with 9 positions matching TRBD1. Germline lookup yields CDR1 LNHDA and CDR2 SQIVND (reference sequence). This CDR3 contains 19 residues. Trimming at V came to 0 bases and at J to 7 bases, leaving 16 bases not matched to a gene. Partial CDR3 DNA: TGTGCCAGTAGTATAGATCGAAACCCGGGACAGGGTATGTATAATGAG. Its translation is CASSIDRNPGQGMYNE. The full CDR3 reads CASSIDRNPGQGMYNEQFF.

A remark on this clone: The read finishes 3 residues shy of the CDR3 end, and the germline J gene is used to complete it. The chain couples TRBV29-1 to TRBJ2-1; maybe TRBD2 (6 bases). The V end was cut by 4 bases, the J end by 9 bases, with 13 bases between. The CDR3 extends over 12 amino acids. Germline loops: CDR1 SQVTM, CDR2 ANQGSEA. The covered CDR3 bases are TGCAGCGTTGGGCGGGGCAACGGTGAG. It translates to CSVGRGNGE. The entire CDR3 protein reads CSVGRGNGEQFF.

On this clone itself: The read terminates 3 residues ahead of where the CDR3 ends, so the germline J gene completes it. The chain carries TRBV19 and TRBJ2-1; tentative D call: TRBD1 (6 bases). Germline CDR1 LNHDA, CDR2 SQIVND (reference sequence). The CDR3 is made up of 15 amino acids. Trimming pared 3 bases from V and 3 bases from J, leaving 12 bases between. The part of the CDR3 DNA that was read is TGTGCCAGTAGTATGGTAACAGGGAACTACAATGAG. It is translated as CASSMVTGNYNE. The entire CDR3 is CASSMVTGNYNEQFF.

Turning to this clone: The read ends 3 residues early relative to the CDR3; the germline J gene fills the gap. The rearrangement uses TRBV30 and TRBJ1-1; TRBD1 agrees at 8 bases. This CDR3 has 13 amino acids. Germline-derived CDR1 and CDR2 are GTSNPN and SVGIG (reference sequence). CDR3 bases read: TGTGCCTGGACATCAGGGGGCGCCGGGAAA. This encodes CAWTSGGAGK. The whole CDR3 region reads CAWTSGGAGKAFF.

CDR3 sequence reads: CASSLSSGQTYEQYF. Incomplete CDR3 DNA: TGTGCCAGCAGCTTAAGTTCCGGACAGACCTACGAG. This sequence joins TRBV11-2 and TRBJ2-7; possibly TRBD1 for D (6 bases). The sequenced fragment ends 3 residues before the CDR3 boundary, so the rest is inferred from the germline J gene. Per germline, CDR1 SGHAT and CDR2 FQNNGV. Trimming left V 2 bases short and J 2 bases short, with 13 bases between. This CDR3 has 15 residues.

Worth noting for this clone: Read sequence stops 3 residues before the CDR3 end, and the germline J gene provides the missing end. J is TRBJ1-1 and V is TRBV5-1, with 8 bases identical to TRBD1. The CDR3 is made up of 17 amino acids. Germline CDR1 reads SGHRS; CDR2 reads YFSETQ. V trimming: 0 bases; J trimming: 0 bases; junction bases outside the gene matches: 7. The CDR3: CASSLVGSGGLNTEAFF. CDR3 DNA (partial): TGCGCCAGCAGCTTGGTGGGGTCAGGGGGCCTGAACACTGAA.

With regard to this clone: The observed sequence ends 3 residues before the CDR3 terminus, with the missing tail filled in from the germline J gene. This rearrangement joins TRBV5-1 to TRBJ2-1, with 11 bases lining up with TRBD2. This CDR3 region has 16 residues. Germline assignment: CDR1 SGHRS and CDR2 YFSETQ. With V trimmed by 5 bases and J by 7 bases, 11 bases remained unmatched. The CDR3 DNA, read in part, is TGCGCCAGCAGTTTCCCACTAGCGGGAGTAGGGAATGAG. Its translation is CASSFPLAGVGNE. The complete CDR3 protein is CASSFPLAGVGNEQFF.